Shown below are 27 T cell receptor beta chains from a single sample sequenced in a study of T cells after yellow fever vaccination. TCRdb reanalysed the 5' RACE reads using MiXCR and keeps one entry per CDR3 protein. The sample contains 300,000 or so distinct CDR3 sequences, 8.7% of which appear only once. The sample was CD4+ T cells sorted from PBMCs, taken 5 days after the yellow fever booster vaccination. Source of these receptors: a man aged 18 to 29 who received the YFV17D yellow fever vaccine.

V gene TRBV7-2 combines with J gene TRBJ2-1, with TRBD1 as a possible D gene (5 bases). The CDR3 extends over 13 amino acids. CDR1 is SGHTA and CDR2 is FQGNSA in the germline V gene. The germline V and J ends were trimmed by 0 bases and 9 bases, with 9 bases remaining between them. CDR3 in amino acids: CASSLAQGSEQFF. CDR3 nucleotide sequence: TGTGCCAGCAGCTTAGCTCAGGGTAGTGAGCAGTTCTTC.

The V gene is TRBV7-2, the J gene TRBJ2-7, with unresolved D. Looked up from germline, CDR1 is SGHTA and CDR2 is FQGNSA. This CDR3 spans 13 amino acids. Trimming removed 2 bases at V and 6 bases at J, with 11 bases between. In nucleotides, the CDR3 is TGTGCCAGCAGCTTATGGGAAACGGGCGAGCAGTACTTC. Residues: CASSLWETGEQYF.

The table lists this clonotype with a few counts. The chain couples TRBV15 to TRBJ2-2; D remains unclear. The CDR3 contains 13 residues. The V gene's germline CDR1 is LNHNV and CDR2 YYDKDF (reference sequence). Trimming stripped 1 base from V and 6 bases from J, with 6 bases between. The CDR3 loop is CATSRVGAGELFF. CDR3 nucleotide sequence: TGTGCCACCAGCAGAGTTGGGGCCGGGGAGCTGTTTTTT.

This clonotype was observed at least ten times. The V and J genes are TRBV11-2 and TRBJ2-1; 11 bases map to TRBD2. The ends lost 6 bases at V and 9 bases at J; junction bases unmatched: 10. This CDR3 is 15 amino acids long. The germline gives CDR1 SGHAT, CDR2 FQNNGV. The CDR3 DNA sequence: TGTGCCAGCAGACTAGCGGGGGCCCCCCAGGGTGAGCAGTTCTTC. Its translation is CASRLAGAPQGEQFF.

This clonotype was detected many times. The chain is built from TRBV5-1 and TRBJ2-7; 7 bases align to TRBD1. CDR1 is SGHRS, CDR2 YFSETQ, per germline. Trimming cost V 5 bases and J 3 bases; bases outside gene matches: 8. This CDR3 is 14 amino acids long. The DNA for the CDR3 is TGCGCCAGCAGTCGGGACAGTGGACTCTACGAGCAGTACTTC. Translation: CASSRDSGLYEQYF.

This clonotype has a handful of counts. V usage is TRBV6-2 or TRBV6-3 and J usage is TRBJ2-1; D may correspond to TRBD1 or TRBD2 (5 bases each). Germline values: CDR1 MNHEY, CDR2 SVGEGT. CDR3 length: 14 amino acids. Trimming shortened V by 6 bases and J by 5 bases, and 14 bases separated the two germline ends. The CDR3 nucleotides read TGTGCCAGCAGACTTGGGACGGGTAACAATGAGCAGTTCTTC. Translating it yields CASRLGTGNNEQFF.

The rearrangement joins TRBV7-3 to TRBJ1-1, with D possibly matching TRBD1 (5 bases). CDR1 is SGHTA, CDR2 FQGTGA, per germline. Trimming took off 5 bases at V and 3 bases at J, with 10 bases between the two ends. The CDR3 covers 13 residues. The CDR3 loop is CASSLPRDTEAFF. The CDR3 DNA sequence: TGTGCCAGCAGCCTCCCCAGGGACACTGAAGCTTTCTTT. Full variable domain (rest looked up from reference TRBV7-3 and TRBJ1-1): GAGVSQTPSNKVTEKGKYVELRCDPISGHTALYWYRQSLGQGPEFLIYFQGTGAADDSGLPNDRFFAVRPEGSVSTLKIQRTERGDSAVYLCASSLPRDTEAFFGQGTRLTVV.

V and J are TRBV12-3 or TRBV12-4 and TRBJ2-7; the match to TRBD2 covers 7 bases. V lost 7 bases to trimming and J lost 4 bases; unmatched junction nucleotides: 13. The CDR3 runs 15 residues. Here the CDR3 reads CASTSPRDYKYEQYF. The CDR3 bases are TGTGCCAGCACCAGTCCCCGGGACTACAAGTACGAGCAGTACTTC.

The chain uses TRBV7-9 and TRBJ2-7; no clear D gene. Deletions cut 1 base from V and 5 bases from J, with 6 bases between. The CDR3 consists of 12 residues. Germline V gives CDR1 SEHNR, CDR2 FQNEAQ (reference sequence). CDR3 sequence: CASSLDNHEQYV. The CDR3 DNA reads TGTGCCAGCAGCTTAGACAATCACGAGCAGTACGTC.

This clonotype showed up just a few times. V gene TRBV12-3 or TRBV12-4 combines with J gene TRBJ1-1; unclear D gene. Trimming shortened V by 0 bases and J by 11 bases, and 13 bases separated the two germline ends. The CDR3 is 13 residues long. This CDR3 is CASSLADLRGAFF. In DNA, the CDR3 is TGTGCCAGCAGTTTAGCCGACTTACGGGGTGCTTTCTTT.

On this clonotype: One junction end does not reproduce the germline sequence, and a read error may be involved. The rearrangement uses TRBV12-3 or TRBV12-4 and TRBJ1-4, with a possible D match to TRBD1 (6 bases). The length of the CDR3 is 13 residues. CDR3 sequence (DNA): TGTGCCAGCAGGTTGGGGGCTAACGAAAAACTGTTTTTT. Translated: CASRLGANEKLFF.

The table lists this clonotype with many counts. The chain combines TRBV29-1 with TRBJ2-1; 12 bases fit TRBD1. Germline V lookup: CDR1 SQVTM, CDR2 ANQGSEA. V was clipped by 6 bases and J by 6 bases; unmatched bases: 6. The CDR3 runs 14 residues. The CDR3 DNA sequence: TGCAGCGTAGAAAGGGACAGGGGGCCCAATGAGCAGTTCTTC. It translates to CSVERDRGPNEQFF.

This clonotype was found a few times. The chain has TRBV23-1 and TRBJ1-5, with D perhaps TRBD1 (5 bases). TRBV23-1 is placed among ORFs of uncertain function. Trimming took 4 bases from V and 2 from J, leaving 9 bases between them. The CDR3 is 14 residues long. CDR3 coding DNA: TGCGCCAGCAGTCGAACGGGGCGCAATCAGCCCCAGCATTTT. Amino acids: CASSRTGRNQPQHF.

This chain joins TRBV5-1 and TRBJ2-3; 7 bases fit TRBD1. The germline CDR1 and CDR2 sequences are SGHRS and YFSETQ. The CDR3 consists of 14 residues. V lost 4 bases to trimming and J lost 8 bases; unmatched junction nucleotides: 10. The CDR3 is CASSTPTGETTQYF. In nucleotides, the CDR3 is TGCGCCAGCAGCACGCCTACAGGGGAAACTACGCAGTATTTT.

There are many counts of this clonotype. CDR3 nucleotide sequence: TGTGCCAGCTGTATTCGCGAAGGGGGGACCCAGTACTTC. Encoded protein: CASCIREGGTQYF. V and J are TRBV7-8 and TRBJ2-5; D is possibly TRBD1 (6 bases). Trimming removed 8 bases from V and 7 bases from J, with 17 bases in between. Germline V gene sequence: CDR1 SGHVS, CDR2 FQNEAQ. CDR3 length: 13 residues.

This chain connects TRBV20-1 to TRBJ2-5; the D call may be TRBD1 or TRBD2 (6 bases each). V lost 1 base and J 1 base, leaving 10 bases between the germline ends. The germline CDR1 and CDR2 sequences are DFQATT and SNEGSKA (reference sequence). The CDR3 extends over 14 amino acids. CDR3 residues: CSARGGGLQETQYF. As DNA, the CDR3 is TGCAGTGCTAGAGGAGGGGGGCTCCAAGAGACCCAGTACTTC.

This clonotype occurred a few times. The V and J genes are TRBV5-6 and TRBJ2-2; D is possibly TRBD1 (5 bases). CDR1 and CDR2 from the germline V gene are SGHDT and YYEEEE. Trimming shortened V by 2 bases and J by 1 base, and 6 bases separated the two germline ends. The CDR3 totals 14 residues. The CDR3 sequence is CASSFDRNTGELFF. CDR3 bases: TGTGCCAGCAGCTTTGACAGGAACACCGGGGAGCTGTTTTTT.

The rearrangement links TRBV5-1 to TRBJ2-5; the D is unclear. The germline V gene encodes CDR1 SGHRS and CDR2 YFSETQ. Trimming removed 6 bases from V and 3 bases from J, with 15 bases in between. This CDR3 region has 14 residues. CDR3 coding DNA: TGCGCCAGCACTTCCCTCGGACCGGAAGAGACCCAGTACTTC. Amino acid sequence: CASTSLGPEETQYF.

This clonotype has just a few counts. The V and J genes are TRBV7-8 and TRBJ2-3; D is uncertain. V dropped 1 base and J dropped 2 bases, with 16 bases sitting between them. CDR3 length: 17 amino acids. Germline values: CDR1 SGHVS, CDR2 FQNEAQ. CDR3 bases: TGTGCCAGCAGCTTAGTCGGTGGCGATTCCTCCACAGATACGCAGTATTTT. It codes for CASSLVGGDSSTDTQYF. The full variable domain, with the rest looked up from reference TRBV7-8 and TRBJ2-3, is GAGVSQSPRYKVAKRGQDVALRCDPISGHVSLFWYQQALGQGPEFLTYFQNEAQLDKSGLPSDRFFAERPEGSVSTLKIQRTQQEDSAVYLCASSLVGGDSSTDTQYFGPGTRLTVL.

This clonotype has a handful of counts. The V call is TRBV19, the J call TRBJ1-2, with unresolved D. Germline V gene data show CDR1 as LNHDA and CDR2 as SQIVND (reference sequence). This CDR3 has 12 residues. Trimming took off 3 bases at V and 10 bases at J, with 12 bases between the two ends. CDR3: CASSMDRGLYTF. CDR3 bases: TGTGCCAGTAGTATGGACCGAGGGCTCTACACCTTC.

In its sample, this clonotype was seen a few times. This sequence joins TRBV6-5 and TRBJ1-6; a possible D gene is TRBD1 (6 bases). The V end was cut by 5 bases, the J end by 6 bases, with 20 bases between. In germline, CDR1 is MNHEY, CDR2 SVGAGI. The length of the CDR3 is 17 residues. This chain's CDR3 is CASSTDRQATFNSPLHF. CDR3 sequence (DNA): TGTGCCAGCAGTACCGATCGACAGGCTACTTTTAATTCACCCCTCCACTTT.

This clonotype was detected once. J is TRBJ2-1 and V is TRBV11-3; the D is unclear. The ends were cut back, 5 bases at V and 8 bases at J, with 10 bases in the middle. Germline-derived CDR1 and CDR2 are SGHNT and YENEEA. The CDR3 extends over 12 amino acids. The CDR3 protein is CASSPLGDEQFF. The CDR3 coding sequence is TGTGCCAGCAGCCCCCTTGGGGATGAGCAGTTCTTC.

The chain has TRBV24-1 and TRBJ2-5, with D possibly being TRBD1 (5 bases). Germline V CDR1 and CDR2: KGHDR, SFDVKD. The length of the CDR3 is 13 residues. Trimming removed 4 bases from V and 4 bases from J, with 9 bases in between. The CDR3 sequence: CATSDRVTETQYF. DNA for the CDR3: TGTGCCACCAGTGACAGGGTTACAGAGACCCAGTACTTC.

This clonotype was detected ten times or more. The rearrangement joins TRBV6-6 to TRBJ2-5; D call uncertain. The V gene's germline CDR1 is MNHNY and CDR2 SVGAGI (reference sequence). V lost 2 bases and J 5 bases, leaving 6 bases between the germline ends. The length of the CDR3 is 12 residues. The CDR3: CASSYRRETQYF. The CDR3 region has the DNA TGTGCCAGCAGTTACCGACGGGAGACCCAGTACTTC.

V usage is TRBV12-3 or TRBV12-4 and J usage is TRBJ1-2, with D hard to call. The CDR3 spans 13 residues. V was cut by 3 bases and J by 7 bases, with 12 bases left in between. The CDR3: CASSFDTAVGYTF. The CDR3 nucleotides are TGTGCCAGCAGTTTCGACACCGCCGTTGGCTACACCTTC.

This clonotype was counted ten times or more. The gene calls are TRBV6-5 and TRBJ2-4; 9 nucleotides match TRBD1. The CDR3 loop spans 15 amino acids. Per the germline V gene, CDR1 is MNHEY and CDR2 is SVGAGI. J gave up 3 bases and V 4 bases, and 4 bases lay outside the gene matches. CDR3 residues: CASSSPGQGKNIQYF. The CDR3 DNA sequence: TGTGCCAGCAGTTCCCCGGGACAGGGCAAAAACATTCAGTACTTC.

The table lists this clonotype with many counts. This chain connects TRBV4-2 to TRBJ2-1; 9 nucleotides align to TRBD2. Losses at the gene ends were 5 bases for V and 8 bases for J; bases not matched to a gene: 4. The CDR3 sequence is 13 residues long. CDR1 is LGHNA, CDR2 YNFKEQ, per germline. The CDR3: CASSRRTSDEQFF. CDR3 in DNA: TGTGCCAGCAGCAGGCGGACTAGCGATGAGCAGTTCTTC.